The rows below give T cell receptor beta chains drawn from one sample of a study of CD8 T cells in ankylosing spondylitis. TCRdb independently ran MiXCR on the 5' RACE reads; one entry per CDR3 protein. Of roughly 260,000 distinct CDR3 sequences listed, around 20% are singletons. Material: blood, either unsorted or a sorted T cell fraction (not recorded which). The source of these receptors is a male donor with ankylosing spondylitis or in good health (not recorded which). The CDR3 runs from the conserved cysteine through the conserved F or W. The order of the fields is clone size, V gene, J gene, D gene, CDR3 protein, CDR3 DNA. D genes are given only for firm matches. Clone sizes are given selectively: once, few, many, or a class where the clone is expanded.

clone_size: -; v_call: TRBV9; j_call: TRBJ2-5; d_call: -; cdr3_aa: CASNLRGITQETQYF; cdr3_nt: TGTGCCAGCAACCTCAGGGGAATCACGCAAGAGACCCAGTACTTC
clone_size: few; v_call: TRBV6-6; j_call: TRBJ2-3; d_call: -; cdr3_aa: CASGDTDTQYF; cdr3_nt: TGTGCCAGCGGAGACACAGATACGCAGTATTTT
clone_size: few; v_call: TRBV29-1; j_call: TRBJ2-5; d_call: TRBD2; cdr3_aa: CSVTTSGLAAQYF; cdr3_nt: TGCAGCGTTACGACTAGCGGCCTCGCGGCCCAGTACTTC
clone_size: -; v_call: TRBV27; j_call: TRBJ1-6; d_call: -; cdr3_aa: CASSPLEVTDSPLHF; cdr3_nt: TGTGCCAGCAGTCCCCTCGAGGTCACCGATTCACCCCTCCACTTT
clone_size: few; v_call: TRBV20-1; j_call: TRBJ2-1; d_call: TRBD2; cdr3_aa: CSARESWGGYDEQFF; cdr3_nt: TGCAGTGCTAGAGAGTCGTGGGGGGGGTATGATGAGCAGTTCTTC
clone_size: few; v_call: TRBV5-1; j_call: TRBJ1-5; d_call: -; cdr3_aa: CASSVGAGGAGQPQHF; cdr3_nt: TGCGCCAGCAGCGTGGGGGCTGGAGGGGCAGGCCAGCCCCAGCATTTT
clone_size: -; v_call: TRBV12-3/TRBV12-4; j_call: TRBJ1-2; d_call: -; cdr3_aa: CASSLSGGGNGYTF; cdr3_nt: TGTGCCAGCAGTTTAAGTGGAGGGGGAAATGGCTACACCTTC
clone_size: few; v_call: TRBV7-2; j_call: TRBJ2-1; d_call: -; cdr3_aa: CASSLDGKSYNEQFF; cdr3_nt: TGTGCCAGCAGCTTAGACGGGAAATCCTACAATGAGCAGTTCTTC
clone_size: many; v_call: TRBV20-1; j_call: TRBJ1-2; d_call: -; cdr3_aa: CSAPWVGYGYTF; cdr3_nt: TGCAGTGCCCCGTGGGTAGGCTATGGCTACACCTTC
clone_size: -; v_call: TRBV5-1; j_call: TRBJ2-3; d_call: -; cdr3_aa: CASSLEAPTDTQYF; cdr3_nt: TGCGCCAGCAGCTTAGAAGCTCCCACAGATACGCAGTATTTT
clone_size: -; v_call: TRBV5-1; j_call: TRBJ2-5; d_call: -; cdr3_aa: CASKLRSGQGQETQYF; cdr3_nt: TGCGCCAGCAAACTAAGGTCGGGACAAGGACAAGAGACCCAGTACTTC
clone_size: -; v_call: TRBV5-6; j_call: TRBJ1-3; d_call: TRBD1; cdr3_aa: CASSSPGTELYGNTIYF; cdr3_nt: TGTGCCAGCAGCTCCCCCGGGACAGAGTTATACGGAAACACCATATATTTT
clone_size: -; v_call: TRBV7-9; j_call: TRBJ1-3; d_call: -; cdr3_aa: CASSSPLLGAGNTIYF; cdr3_nt: TGTGCCAGCAGCTCCCCTCTGCTGGGGGCTGGAAACACCATATATTTT
clone_size: -; v_call: TRBV10-3; j_call: TRBJ2-1; d_call: TRBD1; cdr3_aa: CAISVDYRGGEQFF; cdr3_nt: TGTGCCATCAGTGTAGATTACAGGGGTGGGGAGCAGTTCTTC
clone_size: few; v_call: TRBV12-3/TRBV12-4; j_call: TRBJ1-4; d_call: TRBD1; cdr3_aa: CASSYNRGRYEKLFF; cdr3_nt: TGTGCCAGCAGCTATAACAGGGGGCGGTATGAAAAACTGTTTTTT
clone_size: -; v_call: TRBV6-1; j_call: TRBJ2-5; d_call: -; cdr3_aa: CASSDGLKYQETQYF; cdr3_nt: TGTGCCAGCAGTGATGGACTTAAGTACCAAGAGACCCAGTACTTC
clone_size: -; v_call: TRBV4-1; j_call: TRBJ2-1; d_call: -; cdr3_aa: CASSQDLSANEQFF; cdr3_nt: TGCGCCAGCAGCCAAGATCTCTCCGCCAATGAGCAGTTCTTC
clone_size: many; v_call: TRBV5-1; j_call: TRBJ2-4; d_call: -; cdr3_aa: CASRSEANQNIQYF; cdr3_nt: TGCGCCAGCAGAAGTGAGGCTAACCAAAACATTCAGTACTTC
clone_size: -; v_call: TRBV7-8; j_call: TRBJ2-3; d_call: TRBD2; cdr3_aa: CASSLRTSGGASTDTQYF; cdr3_nt: TGTGCCAGCAGCTTGCGGACTAGCGGGGGGGCTAGCACAGATACGCAGTATTTT
clone_size: few; v_call: TRBV20-1; j_call: TRBJ2-1; d_call: -; cdr3_aa: CSAPPASTRPYEQFF; cdr3_nt: TGCAGTGCCCCTCCCGCTTCGACTAGACCGTATGAGCAGTTCTTC
clone_size: once; v_call: TRBV20-1; j_call: TRBJ1-6; d_call: TRBD1; cdr3_aa: CSARGGQGDSPLHF; cdr3_nt: TGCAGTGCTAGGGGGGGACAGGGAGATTCACCCCTCCACTTT
clone_size: -; v_call: TRBV20-1; j_call: TRBJ2-3; d_call: TRBD2; cdr3_aa: CSALAGLAGSTDTQYF; cdr3_nt: TGCAGTGCCCTAGCCGGACTAGCGGGGAGCACAGATACGCAGTATTTT